The sequence of this T cell receptor (beta chain) was determined in a study of monozygotic twins with inflammatory bowel disease. The CDR3 covers 13 residues. CDR1 and CDR2 (germline): LNHDA, SQIVND (reference sequence). Notes on this clonotype: Its specificity is unknown.

UMIs that had a 6-nucleotide sample barcode were put in using template switching. TCRdb reprocessed the 5' RACE reads, keeping one entry per CDR3 protein, no DNA. In total, the table holds under 200,000 distinct CDR3 sequences. Study results and limitations: Clonotype sharing was lower in IBD patients than healthy twins, most markedly with disease activity. It was not supported that a single strong signal or clonotype was associated with IBD.

This clonotype originated in a human donor with ulcerative colitis or Crohn's disease, or a healthy co-twin of an affected twin (not recorded which). Sequencing used blood. The V call is TRBV19, the J call TRBJ1-2; TCRdb calls TRBD1, which cannot be checked without DNA. CDR3 loop: CASTPGAIYGYTF.